Listed below are T cell receptor beta chains from one sample, sequenced in a study of blood T cells in healthy people across ages. TCRdb re-derived calls from the 5' RACE reads in MiXCR, one entry per CDR3 protein. The table lists about 1.4 million distinct CDR3 sequences, approximately 59% of them singletons. Sequenced: blood. These receptors all stem from a young man in good health. CDR3s include the opening cysteine and the closing phenylalanine or tryptophan. A D gene is named only where the DNA matches it firmly. Expanded clones get a size class; other rows say once, few or many, or leave the size out.

cdr3_length: 15
clone_size: -
v_call: TRBV2
j_call: TRBJ2-5
d_call: -
cdr3_nt: TGTGCCAGCAGCACATCCGGAGACAGGAAAGAGACCCAGTACTTC
cdr3_aa: CASSTSGDRKETQYF

cdr3_length: 16
clone_size: -
v_call: TRBV5-1
j_call: TRBJ2-1
d_call: TRBD1
cdr3_nt: TGCGCCAGCAGCTCACGACAGGGGGAAATTAACAATGAGCAGTTCTTC
cdr3_aa: CASSSRQGEINNEQFF

cdr3_length: 13
clone_size: -
v_call: TRBV12-5
j_call: TRBJ1-1
d_call: -
cdr3_nt: TGTGCTAGTGGTCCGAACCGCTACAGGGAAGCTTTCTTT
cdr3_aa: CASGPNRYREAFF

cdr3_length: 15
clone_size: few
v_call: TRBV27
j_call: TRBJ2-1
d_call: -
cdr3_nt: TGTGCCAGCAGTTTAAATGGAGGGCCTTACAATGAGCAGTTCTTC
cdr3_aa: CASSLNGGPYNEQFF

cdr3_length: 17
clone_size: -
v_call: TRBV4-2
j_call: TRBJ2-7
d_call: -
cdr3_nt: TGTGCCAGCAGCCAAGAAGGTTTGGGCAGGGATCTAAACGAGCAGTACTTC
cdr3_aa: CASSQEGLGRDLNEQYF

cdr3_length: 14
clone_size: -
v_call: TRBV2
j_call: TRBJ1-5
d_call: TRBD1
cdr3_nt: TGTGCCAGCAGCCCGACAGGGAAGGATCAGCCCCAGCATTTT
cdr3_aa: CASSPTGKDQPQHF

cdr3_length: 15
clone_size: -
v_call: TRBV29-1
j_call: TRBJ2-7
d_call: TRBD2
cdr3_nt: TGCAGCGTTGAAGATTCTAGCGGGAGTTTTAATGAGCAGTACTTC
cdr3_aa: CSVEDSSGSFNEQYF

cdr3_length: 13
clone_size: -
v_call: TRBV6-2/TRBV6-3
j_call: TRBJ2-7
d_call: -
cdr3_nt: TGTGCCAGCAGTTACTCGTCCAGCAACGAGCAGTACTTC
cdr3_aa: CASSYSSSNEQYF

cdr3_length: 14
clone_size: -
v_call: TRBV15
j_call: TRBJ1-6
d_call: -
cdr3_nt: TGTGCCACCAGCAGGACCGGGTCAAATTCACCCCTCCACTTT
cdr3_aa: CATSRTGSNSPLHF

cdr3_length: 13
clone_size: -
v_call: TRBV2
j_call: TRBJ1-1
d_call: -
cdr3_nt: TGTGCCAGCAGCATCGGCAGGAACACTGAAGCTTTCTTT
cdr3_aa: CASSIGRNTEAFF

cdr3_length: 16
clone_size: -
v_call: TRBV4-1
j_call: TRBJ2-1
d_call: -
cdr3_nt: TGCGCCAGCAGCCAAGAACCGGGCATTCCGAACAATGAGCAGTTCTTC
cdr3_aa: CASSQEPGIPNNEQFF

cdr3_length: 15
clone_size: -
v_call: TRBV6-6
j_call: TRBJ2-7
d_call: TRBD1
cdr3_nt: TGTGCCAGCAGCTCGTCCGGGACAGCACTTTACGAGCAGTACTTC
cdr3_aa: CASSSSGTALYEQYF

cdr3_length: 15
clone_size: -
v_call: TRBV6-5
j_call: TRBJ2-7
d_call: -
cdr3_nt: TGTGCCAGCAGTTCCCCCCCGGAGGCGTCCTACGAGCAGTACTTC
cdr3_aa: CASSSPPEASYEQYF

cdr3_length: 14
clone_size: -
v_call: TRBV5-1
j_call: TRBJ1-4
d_call: TRBD1
cdr3_nt: TGCGCCAGCAGCCCGGGACAGTCAAATGAAAAACTGTTTTTT
cdr3_aa: CASSPGQSNEKLFF

cdr3_length: 15
clone_size: few
v_call: TRBV4-1
j_call: TRBJ2-5
d_call: TRBD1
cdr3_nt: TGCGCCAGCAGCCAAGCGACAGGGAGATTGGAGACCCAGTACTTC
cdr3_aa: CASSQATGRLETQYF

cdr3_length: 15
clone_size: -
v_call: TRBV4-1
j_call: TRBJ2-7
d_call: -
cdr3_nt: TGCGCCAGCAGCCAAGATCGTAGGGGTTTCTACGAGCAGTACTTC
cdr3_aa: CASSQDRRGFYEQYF

cdr3_length: 12
clone_size: -
v_call: TRBV20-1
j_call: TRBJ2-5
d_call: -
cdr3_nt: TGCAGTGCTCTGAGGGTGAAGGAGACCCAGTACTTC
cdr3_aa: CSALRVKETQYF

cdr3_length: 17
clone_size: -
v_call: TRBV4-3
j_call: TRBJ1-1
d_call: -
cdr3_nt: TGCGCCAGCAGCCAAGTTGGTCTGGGGTCATTGAACACTGAAGCTTTCTTT
cdr3_aa: CASSQVGLGSLNTEAFF

cdr3_length: 16
clone_size: few
v_call: TRBV7-2
j_call: TRBJ2-4
d_call: -
cdr3_nt: TGTGCCAGCAGCTTCAGGGGAGGTGTTGTCAAAAACATTCAGTACTTC
cdr3_aa: CASSFRGGVVKNIQYF

cdr3_length: 14
clone_size: -
v_call: TRBV28
j_call: TRBJ2-1
d_call: -
cdr3_nt: TGTGCCAGCAGTGGGCGAGGGGCGCATTATGAGCAGTTCTTC
cdr3_aa: CASSGRGAHYEQFF

cdr3_length: 14
clone_size: many
v_call: TRBV5-1
j_call: TRBJ1-4
d_call: -
cdr3_nt: TGTGCCAGCAGTTTATCCGCAACTAATGAAAAACTGTTTTTT
cdr3_aa: CASSLSATNEKLFF

cdr3_length: 12
clone_size: -
v_call: TRBV11-2
j_call: TRBJ2-5
d_call: -
cdr3_nt: TGCGCCTGCAGCTTAGATCGGGAAACCCAGTACTTC
cdr3_aa: CACSLDRETQYF

cdr3_length: 15
clone_size: -
v_call: TRBV2
j_call: TRBJ2-7
d_call: -
cdr3_nt: TGTGCCAGCAGTCAACAGGGCAGGTCTTCCTACGAGCAGTACTTC
cdr3_aa: CASSQQGRSSYEQYF

cdr3_length: 16
clone_size: -
v_call: TRBV11-2
j_call: TRBJ2-2
d_call: TRBD2
cdr3_nt: TGTGCCAGCAGCCTCGGCGGGGGGCACGGCACCGGGGAGCTGTTTTTT
cdr3_aa: CASSLGGGHGTGELFF

cdr3_length: 12
clone_size: few
v_call: TRBV4-1
j_call: TRBJ2-5
d_call: -
cdr3_nt: TGCGCCAGCAGCCAAGATGGTGTAACCCAGTACTTC
cdr3_aa: CASSQDGVTQYF

cdr3_length: 13
clone_size: -
v_call: TRBV5-1
j_call: TRBJ2-4
d_call: -
cdr3_nt: TGCGCCAGTAGCCAGCCGGGCGGAAACATTCAGTACTTC
cdr3_aa: CASSQPGGNIQYF

cdr3_length: 16
clone_size: -
v_call: TRBV20-1
j_call: TRBJ1-1
d_call: -
cdr3_nt: TGCAGTGCCACACTTCCAGGGGTTGGGGCAGTCCCTGAAGCTTTCTTT
cdr3_aa: CSATLPGVGAVPEAFF

cdr3_length: 16
clone_size: -
v_call: TRBV5-5
j_call: TRBJ2-1
d_call: -
cdr3_nt: TGTGCCAGCAGCTTCAATAGCCGTTTCTCCTACAATGAGCAGTTCTTC
cdr3_aa: CASSFNSRFSYNEQFF

cdr3_length: 15
clone_size: -
v_call: TRBV7-9
j_call: TRBJ1-2
d_call: TRBD1
cdr3_nt: TGTGCCAGCAGCTTAGGGACAGGGAGGGACTATGGCTACACCTTC
cdr3_aa: CASSLGTGRDYGYTF

cdr3_length: 14
clone_size: -
v_call: TRBV29-1
j_call: TRBJ2-7
d_call: TRBD1
cdr3_nt: TGCAGCGCTGCCCAGGGACAGGGGGCGTACGAGCAGTACTTC
cdr3_aa: CSAAQGQGAYEQYF

cdr3_length: 13
clone_size: -
v_call: TRBV27
j_call: TRBJ1-1
d_call: -
cdr3_nt: TGTGCCAGCGGGATACAGAGTGCCACTGAAGCTTTCTTT
cdr3_aa: CASGIQSATEAFF

cdr3_length: 16
clone_size: -
v_call: TRBV29-1
j_call: TRBJ2-4
d_call: -
cdr3_nt: TGCAGCGGGAGAGTCCCGGGAAGAGGGGCCAAAAACATTCAGTACTTC
cdr3_aa: CSGRVPGRGAKNIQYF

cdr3_length: 15
clone_size: few
v_call: TRBV7-2
j_call: TRBJ2-2
d_call: TRBD2
cdr3_nt: TGTGCCAGCAGATTACGAGCGGGGGCGGTCGGGGAGCTGTTTTTT
cdr3_aa: CASRLRAGAVGELFF

cdr3_length: 15
clone_size: few
v_call: TRBV11-1
j_call: TRBJ1-1
d_call: -
cdr3_nt: TGTGCCAGCAGCTCCGGACAGCTTCTGAACACTGAAGCTTTCTTT
cdr3_aa: CASSSGQLLNTEAFF

cdr3_length: 15
clone_size: once
v_call: TRBV11-2
j_call: TRBJ2-5
d_call: -
cdr3_nt: TGTGCCAGCAGCCTAGGAGGGCTCTTGCAAGAGACCCAGTACTTC
cdr3_aa: CASSLGGLLQETQYF

cdr3_length: 14
clone_size: few
v_call: TRBV5-1
j_call: TRBJ2-5
d_call: -
cdr3_nt: TGCGCCAGCAGCCTATCCTCGGGTGGGGAGACCCAGTACTTC
cdr3_aa: CASSLSSGGETQYF

cdr3_length: 15
clone_size: few
v_call: TRBV10-3
j_call: TRBJ2-1
d_call: -
cdr3_nt: TGTGCCATCACCCCAGGCGGGACAACCTACAATGAGCAGTTCTTC
cdr3_aa: CAITPGGTTYNEQFF

cdr3_length: 15
clone_size: -
v_call: TRBV4-2
j_call: TRBJ2-7
d_call: -
cdr3_nt: TGTGCCAGCAGCCAAGGGCCCGTGAGCTCCTACGAGCAGTACTTC
cdr3_aa: CASSQGPVSSYEQYF

cdr3_length: 11
clone_size: -
v_call: TRBV6-1
j_call: TRBJ2-1
d_call: -
cdr3_nt: TGTGCCAGCAGTGCGGTGGGCGCCGGGTTCTTC
cdr3_aa: CASSAVGAGFF

cdr3_length: 14
clone_size: -
v_call: TRBV27
j_call: TRBJ2-2
d_call: TRBD1
cdr3_nt: TGTGCCACGACCGGGACAGGGCTCCCCGGGGAGCTGTTTTTT
cdr3_aa: CATTGTGLPGELFF

cdr3_length: 13
clone_size: -
v_call: TRBV15
j_call: TRBJ2-7
d_call: -
cdr3_nt: TGTGCCACCAGCATCTTGGGGATTGGCGAGCAGTACTTC
cdr3_aa: CATSILGIGEQYF

cdr3_length: 14
clone_size: -
v_call: TRBV12-3/TRBV12-4
j_call: TRBJ2-1
d_call: -
cdr3_nt: TGTGCCAGCAGCCTAGCGACAGGGTTGAGTGAGCAGTTCTTC
cdr3_aa: CASSLATGLSEQFF

cdr3_length: 12
clone_size: -
v_call: TRBV29-1
j_call: TRBJ2-3
d_call: -
cdr3_nt: TGCAGCGTTGGCGGGATCACAGATACGCAGTATTTT
cdr3_aa: CSVGGITDTQYF

cdr3_length: 16
clone_size: -
v_call: TRBV12-3/TRBV12-4
j_call: TRBJ2-3
d_call: -
cdr3_nt: TGTGCCAGCAGTATTCCGGGACAATTTGCAAGGTGGACGCAGTATTTT
cdr3_aa: CASSIPGQFARWTQYF

cdr3_length: 15
clone_size: -
v_call: TRBV4-1
j_call: TRBJ2-5
d_call: TRBD1
cdr3_nt: TGCGCCAGCAGCCAGAGGACAGGGTCGGGAGAGACCCAGTACTTC
cdr3_aa: CASSQRTGSGETQYF

cdr3_length: 15
clone_size: few
v_call: TRBV7-2
j_call: TRBJ2-7
d_call: TRBD1
cdr3_nt: TGTGCCAGCAGAGAGTTTACAGGGGCCCCCTACGAGCAGTACTTC
cdr3_aa: CASREFTGAPYEQYF

cdr3_length: 13
clone_size: once
v_call: TRBV4-2
j_call: TRBJ1-5
d_call: -
cdr3_nt: TGTGCCAGCAGCCAGGGCCCAAGGGAGCCCCAGCATTTT
cdr3_aa: CASSQGPREPQHF

cdr3_length: 14
clone_size: -
v_call: TRBV5-1
j_call: TRBJ2-7
d_call: -
cdr3_nt: TGCGCCAGCAGCCCCCAATCCTTGTCCTACGAGCAGTACTTC
cdr3_aa: CASSPQSLSYEQYF

cdr3_length: 14
clone_size: -
v_call: TRBV6-2/TRBV6-3
j_call: TRBJ2-2
d_call: -
cdr3_nt: TGTGCCAGCAGTCGGAGACAGGAACACGGGGAGCTGTTTTTT
cdr3_aa: CASSRRQEHGELFF

cdr3_length: 14
clone_size: few
v_call: TRBV2
j_call: TRBJ2-3
d_call: -
cdr3_nt: TGTGCCAGCAGTTGGGATTCTAGCACAGATACGCAGTATTTT
cdr3_aa: CASSWDSSTDTQYF

cdr3_length: 14
clone_size: -
v_call: TRBV11-2
j_call: TRBJ2-7
d_call: TRBD1
cdr3_nt: TGTGCCAGCACCCCCGACAGGGTCGCGTACGAGCAGTACTTC
cdr3_aa: CASTPDRVAYEQYF

cdr3_length: 14
clone_size: -
v_call: TRBV29-1
j_call: TRBJ2-5
d_call: TRBD2
cdr3_nt: TGCAGCGTTGATGGCGGGAGGATGGACAATGAGCAGTACTTC
cdr3_aa: CSVDGGRMDNEQYF